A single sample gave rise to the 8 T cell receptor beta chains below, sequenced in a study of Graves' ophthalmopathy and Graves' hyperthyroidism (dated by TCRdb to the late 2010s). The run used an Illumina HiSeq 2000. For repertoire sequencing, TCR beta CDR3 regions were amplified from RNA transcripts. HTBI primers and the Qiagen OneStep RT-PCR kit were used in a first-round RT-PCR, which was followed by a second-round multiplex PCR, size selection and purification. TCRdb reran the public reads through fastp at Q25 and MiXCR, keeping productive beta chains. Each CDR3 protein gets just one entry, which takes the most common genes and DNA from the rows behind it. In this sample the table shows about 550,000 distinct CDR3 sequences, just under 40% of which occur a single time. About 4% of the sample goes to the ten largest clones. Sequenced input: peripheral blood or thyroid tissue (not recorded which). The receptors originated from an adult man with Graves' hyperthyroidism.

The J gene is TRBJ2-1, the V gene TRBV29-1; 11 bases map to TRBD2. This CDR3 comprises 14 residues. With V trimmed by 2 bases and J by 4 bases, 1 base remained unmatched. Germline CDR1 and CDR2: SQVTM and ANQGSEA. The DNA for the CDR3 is TGCAGCGTTGAACTAGCGGGAGGTTACAATGAGCAGTTCTTC. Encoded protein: CSVELAGGYNEQFF.

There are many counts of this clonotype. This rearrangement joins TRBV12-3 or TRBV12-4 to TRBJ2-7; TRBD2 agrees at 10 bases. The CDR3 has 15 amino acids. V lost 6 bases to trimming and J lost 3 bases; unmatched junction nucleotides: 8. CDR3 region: CASSFLAGALYEQYF. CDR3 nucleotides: TGTGCCAGCAGCTTTCTAGCGGGGGCCCTCTACGAGCAGTACTTC.

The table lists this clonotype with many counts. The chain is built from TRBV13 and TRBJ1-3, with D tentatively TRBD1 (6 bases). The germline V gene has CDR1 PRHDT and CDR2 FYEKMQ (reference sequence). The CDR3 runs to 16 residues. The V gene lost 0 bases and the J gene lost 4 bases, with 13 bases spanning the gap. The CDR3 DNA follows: TGTGCCAGCAGCTTAGGCAGGGGAGGGAAAGGAAACACCATATATTTT. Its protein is CASSLGRGGKGNTIYF.

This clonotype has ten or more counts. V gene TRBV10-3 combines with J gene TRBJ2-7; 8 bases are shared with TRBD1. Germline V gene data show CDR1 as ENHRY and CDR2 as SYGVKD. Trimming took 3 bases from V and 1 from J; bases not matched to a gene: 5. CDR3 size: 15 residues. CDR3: CAISDRTGRSYEQYF. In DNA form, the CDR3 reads TGTGCCATCAGTGATCGGACAGGGCGGTCCTACGAGCAGTACTTC.

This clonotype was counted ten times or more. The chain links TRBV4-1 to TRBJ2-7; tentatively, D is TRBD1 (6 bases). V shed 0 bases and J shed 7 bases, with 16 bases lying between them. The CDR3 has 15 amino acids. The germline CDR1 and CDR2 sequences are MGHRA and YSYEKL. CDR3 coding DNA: TGCGCCAGCAGCCAAGAGGGACACGGATTGGGTGAGCAGTACTTC. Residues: CASSQEGHGLGEQYF.

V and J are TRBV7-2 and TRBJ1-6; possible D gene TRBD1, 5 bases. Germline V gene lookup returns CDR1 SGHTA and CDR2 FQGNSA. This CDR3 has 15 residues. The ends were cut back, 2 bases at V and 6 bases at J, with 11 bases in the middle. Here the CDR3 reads CASSLTRQGNSPLHF. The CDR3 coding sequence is TGTGCCAGCAGCTTAACGAGGCAGGGTAATTCACCCCTCCACTTT. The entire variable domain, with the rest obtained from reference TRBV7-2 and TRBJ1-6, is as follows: GAGVSQSPSNKVTEKGKDVELRCDPISGHTALYWYRQSLGQGLEFLIYFQGNSAPDKSGLPSDRFSAERTGGSVSTLTIQRTQQEDSAVYLCASSLTRQGNSPLHFGNGTRLTVT.

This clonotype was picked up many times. The CDR3 loop reads CSARDTEGGTTGELFF. The CDR3 DNA follows: TGCAGTGCTAGAGATACCGAAGGAGGGACCACCGGGGAGCTGTTTTTT. V usage is TRBV20-1 and J usage is TRBJ2-2, with D possibly matching TRBD2 (6 bases). CDR3 size: 16 residues. V was pared by 0 bases and J by 4 bases, with 15 bases between. Per the germline V gene, CDR1 is DFQATT and CDR2 is SNEGSKA (reference sequence).

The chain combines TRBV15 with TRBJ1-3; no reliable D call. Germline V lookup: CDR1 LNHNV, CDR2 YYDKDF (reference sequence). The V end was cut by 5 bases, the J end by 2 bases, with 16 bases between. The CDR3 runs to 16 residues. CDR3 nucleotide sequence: TGTGCCACCAGCGGGAGGCAGAGCCTGGCTGGAAACACCATATATTTT. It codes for CATSGRQSLAGNTIYF.